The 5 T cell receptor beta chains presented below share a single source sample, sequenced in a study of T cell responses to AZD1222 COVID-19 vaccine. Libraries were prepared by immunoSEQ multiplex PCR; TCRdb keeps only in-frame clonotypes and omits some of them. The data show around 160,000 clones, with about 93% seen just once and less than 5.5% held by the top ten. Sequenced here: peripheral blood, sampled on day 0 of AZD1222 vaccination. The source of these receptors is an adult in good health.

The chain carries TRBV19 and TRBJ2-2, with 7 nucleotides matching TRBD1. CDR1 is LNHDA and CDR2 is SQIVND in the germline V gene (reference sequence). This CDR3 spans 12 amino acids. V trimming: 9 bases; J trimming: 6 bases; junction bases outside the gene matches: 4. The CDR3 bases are TGTGCCAGCGGAAGGGGGCCCGGGGAGCTGTTTTTT. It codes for CASGRGPGELFF.

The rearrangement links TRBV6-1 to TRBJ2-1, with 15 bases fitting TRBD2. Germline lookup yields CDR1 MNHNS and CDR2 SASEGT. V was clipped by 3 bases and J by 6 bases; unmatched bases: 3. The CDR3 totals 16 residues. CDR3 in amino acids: CASSDQGLAGGNEQFF. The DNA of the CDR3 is TGTGCCAGCAGTGATCAGGGACTAGCGGGAGGCAATGAGCAGTTCTTC.

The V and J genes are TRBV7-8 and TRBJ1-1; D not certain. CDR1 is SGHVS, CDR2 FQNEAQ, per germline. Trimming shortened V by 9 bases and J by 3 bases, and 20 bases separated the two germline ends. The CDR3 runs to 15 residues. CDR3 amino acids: CASQSLPTAYTEAFF. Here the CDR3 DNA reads TGTGCCAGTCAAAGTTTGCCGACGGCCTACACTGAAGCTTTCTTT.

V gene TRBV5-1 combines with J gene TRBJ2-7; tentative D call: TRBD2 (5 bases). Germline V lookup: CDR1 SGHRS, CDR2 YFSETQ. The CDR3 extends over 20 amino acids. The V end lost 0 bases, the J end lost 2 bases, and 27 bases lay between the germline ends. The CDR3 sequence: CASSLVPPPSVGVFPYEQYF. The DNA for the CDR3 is TGCGCCAGCAGCTTGGTACCCCCCCCTTCGGTGGGAGTATTCCCCTACGAGCAGTACTTC.

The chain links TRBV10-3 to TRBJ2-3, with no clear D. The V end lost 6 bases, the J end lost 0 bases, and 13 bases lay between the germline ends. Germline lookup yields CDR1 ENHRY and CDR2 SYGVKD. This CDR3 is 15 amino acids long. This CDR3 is CAIRYTQSSTDTQYF. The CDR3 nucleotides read TGTGCCATCAGGTACACGCAGTCTAGCACAGATACGCAGTATTTT.